The 4 T cell receptor beta chains below all came from one sample that was sequenced in a study of blood T cell repertoires in COVID-19. Libraries were prepared by immunoSEQ multiplex PCR; TCRdb keeps only in-frame clonotypes and omits some of them. Here the sample spans under 350,000 clones, 90% being singletons. The sequenced material came from PBMCs or T cells enriched from blood (not recorded which). These receptors originate from a man aged 60 to 75 who had recovered from COVID-19.

The J gene is TRBJ2-1, the V gene TRBV5-6; unclear D gene. V was trimmed by 4 bases and J by 7 bases, leaving 6 bases between them. The V gene's germline CDR1 is SGHDT and CDR2 YYEEEE. There are 11 residues in the CDR3. The CDR3 region is CASSLTNEQFF. In nucleotides, the CDR3 is TGTGCCAGCAGCCTGACTAATGAGCAGTTCTTC.

The V call is TRBV3-1 (or the pseudogene TRBV3-2), the J call TRBJ2-2; 11 nucleotides match TRBD2. CDR1 and CDR2 (germline): LGHDT, YNNKEL (reference sequence). This CDR3 has 22 residues. The ends lost 1 base at V and 0 bases at J; junction bases unmatched: 16. CDR3 sequence (DNA): TGTGCCAGCAGCCAAGTAAATCCTAGCGGGGGGTCCCCCAAAGCGAACACCGGGGAGCTGTTTTTT. Protein: CASSQVNPSGGSPKANTGELFF.

The CDR3 sequence: CASSLGPKETQYF. The CDR3 coding sequence is TGCGCCAGCAGTCTGGGGCCCAAAGAGACCCAGTACTTC. This chain uses TRBV5-1 with TRBJ2-5, with D perhaps matching TRBD1 (5 bases). There are 13 residues in the CDR3. With 5 bases removed from V and 3 bases from J, the gap between germline ends came to 11 bases. Germline loops: CDR1 SGHRS, CDR2 YFSETQ.

The genes are TRBV5-4 and TRBJ2-1; D is possibly TRBD2 (5 bases). The CDR3 covers 12 residues. The V end was cut by 4 bases, the J end by 8 bases, with 10 bases between. Germline V lookup: CDR1 SGHNT, CDR2 YYREEE (reference sequence). The chain's CDR3 is CASSPAGDEQFF. Here the CDR3 DNA reads TGTGCCAGCAGCCCCGCGGGCGATGAGCAGTTCTTC. Using reference TRBV5-4 and TRBJ2-1 for the parts outside the CDR3, the full variable domain is ETGVTQSPTHLIKTRGQQVTLRCSSQSGHNTVSWYQQALGQGPQFIFQYYREEENGRGNFPPRFSGLQFPNYSSELNVNALELDDSALYLCASSPAGDEQFFGPGTRLTVL.